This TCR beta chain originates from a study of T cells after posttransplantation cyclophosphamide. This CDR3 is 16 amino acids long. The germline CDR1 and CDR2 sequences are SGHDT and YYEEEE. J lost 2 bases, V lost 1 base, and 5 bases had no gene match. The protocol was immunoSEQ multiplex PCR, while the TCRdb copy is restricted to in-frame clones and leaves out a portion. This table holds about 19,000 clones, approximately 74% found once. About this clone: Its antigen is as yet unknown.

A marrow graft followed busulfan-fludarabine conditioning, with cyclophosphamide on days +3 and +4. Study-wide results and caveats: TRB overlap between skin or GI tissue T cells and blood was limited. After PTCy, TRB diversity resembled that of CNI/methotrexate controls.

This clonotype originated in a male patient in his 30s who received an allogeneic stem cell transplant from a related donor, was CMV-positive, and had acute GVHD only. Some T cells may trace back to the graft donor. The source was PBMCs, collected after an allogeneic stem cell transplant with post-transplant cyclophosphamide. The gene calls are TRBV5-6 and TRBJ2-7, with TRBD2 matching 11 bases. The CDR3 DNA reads TGTGCCAGCAGCTTGAGCACTAGCGGGGGCCCCTACGAGCAGTACTTC. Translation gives CASSLSTSGGPYEQYF.